This T cell receptor (beta chain) derives from a study of vaccination effects on CD4 cells after COVID-19. Study findings and constraints: Late post-vaccination, clones induced by infection and those induced by vaccine underwent marked clonal contraction. Following vaccination, convalescents' spike-reactive clones were mostly new ones induced by the vaccine.

A 10-day culture period preceded the isolation of CD4+ T cells. Sequencing used immunoSEQ multiplex PCR; TCRdb keeps in-frame clones, though not all of them. The table has 40,000 to 60,000 clones, about 70% seen once; the top ten hold roughly 9.4%. CDR1 KGHSH and CDR2 LQKENI come from the germline V gene. CDR3 size: 15 residues. V was pared by 1 base and J by 2 bases, with 11 bases between. Note on this clone: Its antigen is still unknown.

Sequenced here: CD4+ T cells from PBMCs cultured without peptide, sampled before COVID-19 vaccination. The clonotype comes from a human donor who had a prior SARS-CoV-2 infection. The gene calls are TRBV18 and TRBJ1-1; D gene uncertain. Here the CDR3 reads CASSPRMEANTEAFF. DNA of the CDR3: TGTGCCAGCTCACCACGTATGGAGGCCAACACTGAAGCTTTCTTT.